Listed below are T cell receptor beta chains from one sample, sequenced in a study of OX40 agonist ivuxolimab in advanced cancers. Sequenced by immunoSEQ multiplex PCR; TCRdb stores in-frame clones only, minus some. The sample shows some 35,000 clones, 65% to 85% of them seen only once. The material was CD4+ or CD8+ T cells sorted from blood, obtained in a trial of the OX40 agonist ivuxolimab. The source of these receptors is an adult with an advanced solid tumor such as melanoma, head and neck, liver or kidney cancer. Each CDR3 is given with its conserved first and last residue. The D gene is left open where the match is weak. Not all rows give a size; the values are once, few, many and, for expanded clones, a class.

cdr3_aa cdr3_nt v_call d_call cdr3_length clone_size j_call
CASSLVSGDPYEQYF TGTGCCAGCAGTTTAGTGTCCGGCGACCCCTACGAGCAGTACTTC TRBV28 . 15 . TRBJ2-7
CASSHRGNSQTNTEAFF TGCGCCAGCAGCCACAGGGGAAATAGTCAAACGAACACTGAAGCTTTCTTT TRBV5-1 TRBD1 17 . TRBJ1-1
CASSPRQGISYEQYF TGTGCCAGCAGTCCGAGACAGGGCATCTCCTACGAGCAGTACTTC TRBV6-1 TRBD1 15 . TRBJ2-7
CASSIARGGLAPPLHF TGTGCCAGTAGTATAGCCCGAGGAGGGCTTGCCCCACCCCTCCACTTT TRBV19 . 16 . TRBJ1-6
CASRILAGVANEQFF TGTGCCAGCAGGATACTAGCGGGAGTTGCTAATGAGCAGTTCTTC TRBV27 TRBD2 15 . TRBJ2-1
CASSYQARGLSPLHF TGTGCCAGCAGTTACCAAGCCAGGGGGCTCTCACCCCTCCACTTT TRBV6-5 TRBD1 15 . TRBJ1-6
CASSLSGGSAEAFF TGTGCCAGCAGCTTGTCGGGGGGTAGCGCTGAAGCTTTCTTT TRBV5-6 . 14 medium-sized TRBJ1-1
CASKGVISYNEQFF TGTGCCAGCAAGGGGGTCATCTCCTACAATGAGCAGTTCTTC TRBV6-6 . 14 . TRBJ2-1
CASSDSGGTGEQFF TGTGCCAGCAGTGACTCGGGGGGGACTGGGGAGCAGTTCTTC TRBV6-4 TRBD2 14 . TRBJ2-1
CASSWRQATYGQPQHF TGTGCCAGCAGTTGGAGACAGGCGACGTACGGTCAGCCCCAGCATTTT TRBV28 . 16 . TRBJ1-5
CASRREGPRRFSYEQYF TGTGCCAGCAGACGAGAGGGGCCGAGGAGGTTTTCCTACGAGCAGTACTTC TRBV2 . 17 . TRBJ2-7
CASSYLGGNTGELFF TGTGCCAGCAGTTACTTAGGGGGGAACACCGGGGAGCTGTTTTTT TRBV6-5 . 15 . TRBJ2-2
CASSLEVADVLNEQFF TGTGCCAGCAGCTTGGAGGTAGCGGACGTTCTCAATGAGCAGTTCTTC TRBV5-4 . 16 . TRBJ2-1
CASSFLGQGGLYTGELFF TGTGCCAGCAGCTTTTTGGGACAGGGAGGGCTGTACACCGGGGAGCTGTTTTTT TRBV7-9 TRBD1 18 . TRBJ2-2
CAYGGGRASGNTIYF TGTGCTTACGGGGGGGGCAGGGCCTCTGGAAACACCATATATTTT TRBV28 . 15 . TRBJ1-3
CASSLEGTLNTEAFF TGTGCCAGCAGCTTGGAAGGGACATTGAACACTGAAGCTTTCTTT TRBV5-4 . 15 . TRBJ1-1
CSVEGVGGRTLNEQFF TGCAGCGTTGAAGGGGTGGGGGGTAGAACCCTCAATGAGCAGTTCTTC TRBV29-1 . 16 . TRBJ2-1
CASSSDLRGGYTF TGTGCCAGCAGCTCGGACCTCCGGGGCGGCTACACCTTC TRBV7-6 . 13 . TRBJ1-2
CASSPLLTSGSFEQFF TGTGCCAGCAGTCCCCTCTTGACTAGCGGGAGTTTTGAGCAGTTCTTC TRBV27 TRBD2 16 once TRBJ2-1
CASSFNAPGNTIYF TGCGCCAGCAGCTTCAACGCCCCTGGAAACACCATATATTTT TRBV5-1 . 14 . TRBJ1-3
CAWSVKGNRSYEQYF TGTGCCTGGAGTGTAAAGGGGAACAGATCCTACGAGCAGTACTTT TRBV30 . 15 once TRBJ2-7
CASSVEGGNTIYF TGTGCCAGCAGCGTAGAGGGAGGAAACACCATATATTTT TRBV9 . 13 . TRBJ1-3
CAWSNEGMTGEKLFF TGTGCCTGGAGTAACGAAGGGATGACGGGTGAAAAACTGTTTTTT TRBV30 . 15 . TRBJ1-4
CASREDLGEQPQHF TGTGCCAGCAGGGAGGATTTGGGAGAGCAGCCCCAGCATTTT TRBV5-8 . 14 . TRBJ1-5
CASAATRNQPQHF TGTGCCAGCGCGGCTACGCGCAATCAGCCCCAGCATTTT TRBV6-6 . 13 . TRBJ1-5
CASSEVTSVKETQYF TGTGCCAGCAGTGAAGTGACTAGCGTAAAAGAGACCCAGTACTTC TRBV2 TRBD2 15 once TRBJ2-5
CASNRVSEAFF TGTGCCAGCAACAGGGTTTCTGAAGCTTTCTTT TRBV28 . 11 . TRBJ1-1
CASSRTALGEQYF TGTGCCAGCAGCCGGACTGCGCTGGGGGAGCAGTACTTC TRBV27 . 13 . TRBJ2-7
CASSPGVQETQYF TGTGCCTCCTCCCCGGGGGTCCAAGAGACCCAGTACTTC TRBV5-5 . 13 . TRBJ2-5
CASSRPSGETQYF TGTGCCAGCAGCCGTCCTAGCGGAGAGACCCAGTACTTC TRBV7-2 TRBD2 13 . TRBJ2-5
CASGSRDYGYTF TGTGCCAGCGGCTCAAGGGACTATGGCTACACCTTC TRBV7-9 . 12 medium-sized TRBJ1-2
CASSEALAGTEQYF TGTGCCAGCAGTGAAGCATTAGCGGGGACTGAGCAGTACTTC TRBV6-1 TRBD2 14 . TRBJ2-7
CASSPIAGGITDTQYF TGTGCCAGCAGCCCCATAGCGGGGGGAATCACAGATACGCAGTATTTT TRBV7-9 TRBD2 16 . TRBJ2-3
CASSVEGGNQPQHF TGTGCCAGCAGCGTAGAGGGCGGCAATCAGCCCCAGCATTTT TRBV9 . 14 few TRBJ1-5
CASSLGRGTGELFF TGTGCCAGCAGCTTAGGCAGGGGCACCGGGGAGCTGTTTTTT TRBV11-3 . 14 . TRBJ2-2
CASSYGTRSPLHF TGCGCCAGCAGTTATGGAACTAGATCACCCCTCCACTTT TRBV4-1 . 13 few TRBJ1-6
CASKKGTGPKNEQFF TGTGCCAGCAAGAAGGGGACAGGCCCCAAGAATGAGCAGTTCTTC TRBV27 TRBD1 15 . TRBJ2-1
CASSSSGTRYEQYF TGTGCCAGCAGTTCTAGCGGTACACGCTACGAGCAGTACTTC TRBV28 TRBD2 14 . TRBJ2-7
CASSYTGQGGTEAFF TGTGCCAGCAGTTACACCGGACAGGGGGGCACTGAAGCTTTCTTT TRBV6-5 TRBD1 15 . TRBJ1-1
CASSPSASSGANVLTF TGTGCCAGCTCACCTAGCGCGAGCTCTGGGGCCAACGTCCTGACTTTC TRBV18 . 16 . TRBJ2-6
CASSYSSDRAYEQYF TGTGCCAGCAGTTACTCGTCCGACAGGGCCTACGAGCAGTACTTC TRBV6-6 TRBD1 15 few TRBJ2-7
CAWNSWDGAFF TGTGCCTGGAACTCGTGGGACGGGGCTTTCTTT TRBV30 . 11 . TRBJ1-1
CASLRSTGTTRQPQHF TGTGCCAGCCTCCGATCTACAGGGACGACAAGGCAGCCCCAGCATTTT TRBV28 . 16 few TRBJ1-5
CASSDSIGTSVPGELFF TGCGCCAGCAGTGATTCTATCGGGACTTCCGTCCCCGGGGAGCTGTTTTTT TRBV10-1 . 17 . TRBJ2-2
CASIAGQFEAFF TGTGCCAGCATCGCGGGACAGTTTGAAGCTTTCTTT TRBV28 TRBD1 12 . TRBJ1-1
CSVEEVGGSYEQYF TGCAGCGTTGAAGAGGTCGGGGGTTCCTACGAGCAGTACTTC TRBV29-1 . 14 . TRBJ2-7
CASSFMPKETQYF TGTGCCAGCAGTTTCATGCCAAAAGAGACCCAGTACTTC TRBV28 . 13 once TRBJ2-5
CASSHFDSSGNTIYF TGTGCCAGCAGCCACTTCGACAGCTCTGGAAACACCATATATTTT TRBV5-4 . 15 once TRBJ1-3
CASSHKGTEAFF TGCGCCAGCAGCCATAAAGGCACTGAAGCTTTCTTT TRBV4-1 . 12 . TRBJ1-1
CASSLDRDTEAFF TGTGCCAGCAGCTTGGATCGGGACACTGAAGCTTTCTTT TRBV4-2 . 13 . TRBJ1-1
CASSPLRGTPSTDTQYF TGTGCCAGTAGCCCACTCCGGGGGACCCCTAGCACAGATACGCAGTATTTT TRBV19 . 17 few TRBJ2-3
CASRDSPGELFF TGTGCCAGCAGGGACAGCCCCGGGGAGCTGTTTTTT TRBV7-9 . 12 . TRBJ2-2
CASSYNSQGNQPQHF TGTGCCAGCAGTTATAATTCACAGGGTAATCAGCCCCAGCATTTT TRBV6-6 . 15 . TRBJ1-5
CASSLGALAPTDTQYF TGTGCCAGCAGCTTAGGAGCGCTAGCTCCCACAGATACGCAGTATTTT TRBV11-2 . 16 . TRBJ2-3
CASSLRADEREQFF TGTGCCAGCAGCCTAAGAGCAGACGAGCGTGAGCAGTTCTTC TRBV4-2 . 14 few TRBJ2-1